Each of the 28 T cell receptor beta chains below was sequenced from the same sample in a study of regulatory T cells in long-lasting Graves disease. Investigators prepared the TCR beta libraries by applying iRepertoire HTBI primers and Arm-PCR of CDR3 regions. TCRdb fed the multiplex PCR reads into MiXCR, producing one record per CDR3 protein. The sample has under 400,000 distinct CDR3 sequences; over 15% are singletons. Time point specified: newly diagnosed GD, antithyroid drugs for less than 3 months. PBMC RNA was the source of the TCR library. These sequences were also reported in another study, on T cells in Graves' hyperthyroidism and ophthalmopathy.

This specimen consisted of peripheral blood mononuclear cells (PBMCs), obtained at new diagnosis, from a patient treated with antithyroid drugs. The receptors shown here come from a man aged 40-50 years with Graves disease.

The sample holds many counts of this clonotype. V gene TRBV12-5 combines with J gene TRBJ1-2; 8 bases map to TRBD1. V shed 3 bases and J 4 bases; nucleotides not matched to a gene: 22. The germline V gene has CDR1 LGHNT and CDR2 FRNRAP. This CDR3 region has 20 residues. The CDR3 is CASGFGSLSGQAASVYGYTF. In DNA, the CDR3 is TGTGCTAGTGGTTTCGGATCACTCTCGGGACAGGCCGCGAGCGTCTATGGCTACACCTTC.

This clonotype was detected ten times or more. The rearrangement links TRBV7-2 to TRBJ2-3, with no clear D. Germline CDR1 and CDR2: SGHTA and FQGNSA. Trimming shortened V by 5 bases and J by 5 bases, and 11 bases separated the two germline ends. The CDR3 sequence is 13 residues long. The DNA of the CDR3 is TGTGCCAGCAGCAAACGGCGCGGAGATACGCAGTATTTT. This sequence encodes CASSKRRGDTQYF. The full variable domain, in which reference TRBV7-2 and TRBJ2-3 provide the parts outside the CDR3, is GAGVSQSPSNKVTEKGKDVELRCDPISGHTALYWYRQSLGQGLEFLIYFQGNSAPDKSGLPSDRFSAERTGGSVSTLTIQRTQQEDSAVYLCASSKRRGDTQYFGPGTRLTVL.

The chain is built from TRBV2 and TRBJ1-3; TRBD1 matches at 9 bases. In germline, CDR1 is SNHLY, CDR2 FYNNEI. The CDR3 has 14 residues. Trimming cost V 8 bases and J 8 bases; bases outside gene matches: 10. The CDR3 region is CASDQDRGRDTIYF. The CDR3, as DNA: TGTGCCAGCGATCAGGACAGGGGCCGAGACACCATATATTTT.

This clonotype was picked up many times. The chain carries TRBV6-2 or TRBV6-3 and TRBJ1-1, with 8 bases identical to TRBD1. Germline V gives CDR1 MNHEY, CDR2 SVGEGT. This CDR3 spans 16 amino acids. The ends lost 0 bases at V and 1 base at J; junction bases unmatched: 4. The CDR3 DNA follows: TGTGCCAGCAGTTACTCGATACAGGGGGGGAACACTGAAGCTTTCTTT. This translates into CASSYSIQGGNTEAFF.

This clonotype was recorded at least ten times. This chain connects TRBV28 to TRBJ2-7; a possible D gene is TRBD1 (5 bases). The V gene lost 4 bases and the J gene lost 0 bases, with 16 bases spanning the gap. This CDR3 has 16 residues. Germline V CDR1 and CDR2: MDHEN, SYDVKM. The CDR3 spells CASSWKAGLASYEQYF. CDR3 DNA sequence: TGTGCCAGCAGTTGGAAGGCAGGGTTGGCCTCCTACGAGCAGTACTTC. Using reference TRBV28 and TRBJ2-7 for the parts outside the CDR3, the full variable domain is DVKVTQSSRYLVKRTGEKVFLECVQDMDHENMFWYRQDPGLGLRLIYFSYDVKMKEKGDIPEGYSVSREKKERFSLILESASTNQTSMYLCASSWKAGLASYEQYFGPGTRLTVT.

This clonotype was picked up many times. V and J are TRBV15 and TRBJ2-1, with D possibly TRBD2 on 7 matching bases. CDR3 length equals 14 residues. Germline assignment: CDR1 LNHNV and CDR2 YYDKDF (reference sequence). Trimming shortened V by 6 bases and J by 5 bases, and 14 bases separated the two germline ends. The CDR3 is CATRQGLTNNEQFF. Written as DNA, the CDR3 is TGTGCCACCAGACAGGGACTAACCAACAATGAGCAGTTCTTC.

The V and J genes are TRBV12-3 or TRBV12-4 and TRBJ1-2; 9 bases map to TRBD1. This CDR3 has 15 amino acids. After removal of 10 bases from V and 6 bases from J, the junction contained 15 bases not matched to a gene. The CDR3 DNA reads as TGTGCCAACCTCCGGGACAGGGTTTGGGGGAATGGCTACACCTTC. Encoded protein: CANLRDRVWGNGYTF.

This clonotype was recorded a few times. The chain has TRBV6-4 and TRBJ1-6; unclear D gene. This CDR3 is 11 amino acids long. Germline V gene data show CDR1 as MRHNA and CDR2 as SNTAGT. V gave up 3 bases and J gave up 6 bases, with 0 bases separating them. CDR3 DNA sequence: TGTGCCAGCAGTGATAATTCACCCCTCCACTTT. Translated: CASSDNSPLHF.

This clonotype was counted many times. This chain links TRBV27 with TRBJ2-3, with D unclear. The CDR3 contains 12 residues. The V and J ends lost 6 bases and 1 base respectively, with 5 bases between them. CDR1 and CDR2 (germline): MNHEY, SMNVEV (reference sequence). The CDR3 DNA follows: TGTGCCAGCAGGTTCGGCACAGATACGCAGTATTTT. Protein: CASRFGTDTQYF.

The sample holds many counts of this clonotype. The CDR3 nucleotides read TGTGCCAGCAGCCAAGGCGCGGGTTATAATTCACCCCTCCACTTT. Its translation: CASSQGAGYNSPLHF. This chain links TRBV3-1 with TRBJ1-6, with D unresolved. The CDR3 runs to 15 residues. The V end lost 1 base, the J end lost 4 bases, and 8 bases lay between the germline ends. The germline CDR1 and CDR2 sequences are LGHDT and YNNKEL (reference sequence).

This clonotype was recorded at least ten times. This chain connects TRBV27 to TRBJ1-5; tentative D call: TRBD1 (5 bases). V gave up 0 bases and J gave up 2 bases, with 11 bases separating them. The CDR3 sequence is 16 residues long. Germline CDR1 MNHEY, CDR2 SMNVEV (reference sequence). The CDR3 protein is CASSLSGGWRNQPQHF. DNA for the CDR3: TGTGCCAGCAGTTTATCGGGGGGTTGGCGCAATCAGCCCCAGCATTTT.

This clonotype has at least ten counts. The chain couples TRBV20-1 to TRBJ1-1, with D possibly being TRBD1 (5 bases). The ends were cut back, 0 bases at V and 4 bases at J, with 9 bases in the middle. CDR3 length equals 13 residues. In germline, CDR1 is DFQATT, CDR2 SNEGSKA (reference sequence). The CDR3 region has the DNA TGCAGTGCTAGAGATACTAGGGGCACTGAAGCTTTCTTT. Its translation: CSARDTRGTEAFF.

This clonotype was seen at least ten times. The chain carries TRBV5-1 and TRBJ2-7; TRBD1 matches 7 bases. Per the germline V gene, CDR1 is SGHRS and CDR2 is YFSETQ. The CDR3 is 14 amino acids. V shed 6 bases and J 3 bases; nucleotides not matched to a gene: 9. CDR3 sequence (DNA): TGCGCCAGCACTCCACAGGGGCAGATCTACGAGCAGTACTTC. Protein sequence: CASTPQGQIYEQYF.

This clonotype was counted many times. The rearrangement uses TRBV7-2 and TRBJ1-6, with D perhaps TRBD1 (5 bases). The V end was cut by 3 bases, the J end by 4 bases, with 7 bases between. The CDR3 covers 14 residues. The germline V gene has CDR1 SGHTA and CDR2 FQGNSA. The DNA for the CDR3 is TGTGCCAGCAGCTTGGGGGGATATAATTCACCCCTCCACTTT. It yields the protein CASSLGGYNSPLHF.

Regarding this clonotype: The likely explanation is a read error, given a far larger clone one base away. The gene calls are TRBV7-3 and TRBJ2-1, with 9 nucleotides matching TRBD2. CDR3 length equals 19 residues. CDR1 and CDR2 from the germline V gene are SGHTA and FQGTGA. The CDR3 is CASSGSLRGGLSSYNGQFF. CDR3 DNA: TGTGCCAGCAGTGGTAGTTTGCGGGGGGGATTGAGCTCCTACAATGGGCAGTTCTTC.

This clonotype has a count of ten or more. The rearrangement joins TRBV2 to TRBJ2-1; 10 positions match TRBD1. Germline V lookup: CDR1 SNHLY, CDR2 FYNNEI. The CDR3 contains 16 residues. The J segment lost 6 bases and the V segment lost 0 bases, leaving 5 bases of the junction unmatched. CDR3 residues: CASSEALRDRGNEQFF. The CDR3, as DNA: TGTGCCAGCAGTGAAGCGCTTCGGGACAGGGGCAATGAGCAGTTCTTC.

This clonotype was picked up many times. The V gene is TRBV18, the J gene TRBJ2-7; the D gene is possibly TRBD1 (5 bases). Trimming took 6 bases from V and 1 from J, leaving 13 bases between them. Germline lookup yields CDR1 KGHSH and CDR2 LQKENI. The CDR3 runs to 14 residues. The CDR3 reads CASSHDSLSYEQYF. The CDR3, as DNA: TGTGCCAGCTCCCATGACAGCTTATCCTACGAGCAGTACTTC.

This clonotype was picked up many times. The rearrangement uses TRBV2 and TRBJ2-3; 12 positions match TRBD2. V shed 7 bases, J shed 4 bases, and the junction held 9 bases outside the gene matches. The germline V gene has CDR1 SNHLY and CDR2 FYNNEI. CDR3 length: 16 amino acids. DNA of the CDR3: TGTGCCAGCACGTTACTAGCGGGGGGTTTTCCAGATACGCAGTATTTT. Encoded protein: CASTLLAGGFPDTQYF.

In this sample, this clonotype turned up a few times. A single base separates this from a much larger clone, so it may be a read error. The chain uses TRBV27 and TRBJ2-3; possibly TRBD2 for D (6 bases). CDR3 length: 15 amino acids. The germline V gene has CDR1 MNHEY and CDR2 SMNVEV (reference sequence). This CDR3 reads CASSPRTKSTDMQYF. CDR3 nucleotides: TGTGCCAGCAGTCCGCGGACTAAAAGCACAGATATGCAGTATTTT.

The chain employs TRBV14 and TRBJ2-5, with 8 positions matching TRBD2. This CDR3 contains 16 residues. J was trimmed by 2 bases and V by 4 bases; bases with no gene match: 9. Germline CDR1 and CDR2: SGHDN and FVKESK. DNA for the CDR3: TGTGCCAGCAGCCGCTTGGGACTAGGGCGGCAAGAGACCCAGTACTTC. It codes for CASSRLGLGRQETQYF.

In its sample, this clonotype was seen many times. V gene TRBV2 combines with J gene TRBJ2-6; possibly TRBD1 for D (7 bases). CDR1 is SNHLY, CDR2 FYNNEI, per germline. V was clipped by 4 bases and J by 1 base, with 20 bases between them. The CDR3 is 19 residues long. CDR3 nucleotide sequence: TGTGCCAGCAGTGCGGTGCATATCAGGGGGGTATCTGGGGCCAACGTCCTGACTTTC. This translates into CASSAVHIRGVSGANVLTF. The full variable domain, its missing parts supplied by reference TRBV2 and TRBJ2-6, is EPEVTQTPSHQVTQMGQEVILRCVPISNHLYFYWYRQILGQKVEFLVSFYNNEISEKSEIFDDQFSVERPDGSNFTLKIRSTKLEDSAMYFCASSAVHIRGVSGANVLTFGAGSRLTVL.

The chain uses TRBV5-1 and TRBJ2-1, with a tentative D call TRBD2 (7 bases). The germline V gene has CDR1 SGHRS and CDR2 YFSETQ. This CDR3 region has 17 residues. Trimming pared 0 bases from V and 5 bases from J, leaving 18 bases between. CDR3 sequence reads: CASSLGLGGPLDNEQFF. The CDR3, as DNA: TGCGCCAGCAGCTTGGGGCTGGGGGGGCCATTGGACAATGAGCAGTTCTTC.

This clonotype was detected ten times or more. J is TRBJ1-2 and V is TRBV11-2; tentative D call: TRBD1 (5 bases). The CDR3 consists of 15 residues. The germline V gene encodes CDR1 SGHAT and CDR2 FQNNGV. Trimming removed 5 bases from V and 2 bases from J, with 15 bases in between. This chain's CDR3 is CASSRVDAGNYGYTF. CDR3 bases: TGTGCCAGCAGCCGAGTCGATGCAGGGAACTATGGCTACACCTTC.

This clonotype was recorded many times. This chain uses TRBV7-9 with TRBJ2-7; no clear D gene. The germline V gene has CDR1 SEHNR and CDR2 FQNEAQ (reference sequence). The CDR3 has 13 amino acids. Trimming removed 1 base from V and 3 bases from J, with 7 bases in between. CDR3 bases: TGTGCCAGCAGCTTAGGCTTGGGCTACGAGCAGTACTTC. Translating gives CASSLGLGYEQYF.

This clonotype has at least ten counts. The chain has TRBV7-6 and TRBJ2-7; a weak D match, TRBD1 (6 bases). V was clipped by 2 bases and J by 7 bases, with 12 bases between them. CDR3 length equals 13 residues. The germline CDR1 and CDR2 sequences are SGHVS and FNYEAQ. The CDR3 DNA reads TGTGCCAGCAGCTTATTGGGGGCTAGGGAGCAGTACTTC. Encoded protein: CASSLLGAREQYF.

The sample holds many counts of this clonotype. CDR3 in DNA: TGTGCCAGCAGTCCCCGACTAGCAGGGACCCTCTCCTACGAGCAGTACTTC. It encodes CASSPRLAGTLSYEQYF. The chain couples TRBV12-3 or TRBV12-4 to TRBJ2-7, with 7 positions matching TRBD2. The J segment lost 0 bases and the V segment lost 5 bases, leaving 13 bases of the junction unmatched. The CDR3 sequence is 17 residues long.

V gene TRBV14 combines with J gene TRBJ1-5, with D hard to call. The CDR3 consists of 15 residues. Germline V gene data show CDR1 as SGHDN and CDR2 as FVKESK. V was clipped by 0 bases and J by 1 base, with 7 bases between them. Here the CDR3 reads CASSQDKASNQPQHF. CDR3 DNA sequence: TGTGCCAGCAGCCAAGATAAGGCGAGCAATCAGCCCCAGCATTTT. Drawing the rest from reference TRBV14 and TRBJ1-5, the complete variable domain is EAGVTQFPSHSVIEKGQTVTLRCDPISGHDNLYWYRRVMGKEIKFLLHFVKESKQDESGMPNNRFLAERTGGTYSTLKVQPAELEDSGVYFCASSQDKASNQPQHFGDGTRLSIL.

This clonotype was detected ten times or more. The CDR3 protein is CASRVGQGAEAFF. CDR3 DNA: TGTGCCAGCAGGGTTGGACAGGGGGCTGAAGCTTTCTTT. The chain has TRBV6-2 or TRBV6-3 and TRBJ1-1; 10 bases agree with TRBD1. J was trimmed by 6 bases and V by 6 bases; bases with no gene match: 4. The length of the CDR3 is 13 residues. Germline V lookup: CDR1 MNHEY, CDR2 SVGEGT.